This T cell receptor (beta chain) was captured in a study of blood T cells in healthy people across ages. Sample-barcoded 5' priming and a J-beta primer mix drove a second PCR of 7 to 11 cycles. TCRdb reprocessed the 5' RACE reads with MiXCR, giving one entry per CDR3 protein. The table records 1.5 million to 2 million distinct CDR3 sequences, 28% of them present only once. Study-level results: Across samples, TCR beta diversity tracked strongly with naive T cell percentage.

Trimming pared 0 bases from V and 3 bases from J, leaving 13 bases between. The CDR3 spans 15 residues. Germline V lookup: CDR1 SGHKS, CDR2 YYEKEE (reference sequence). This clonotype was observed a handful of times. Its specificity is unknown. This chain uses TRBV5-5 with TRBJ2-7; D might be TRBD1 (5 bases). What was sequenced was blood. The sequence was obtained from a woman aged 25 to 39 in good health. Written as DNA, the CDR3 is TGTGCCAGCAGCTTGGGTGGCAGGGTAAACTACGAGCAGTACTTC. Its translation: CASSLGGRVNYEQYF.